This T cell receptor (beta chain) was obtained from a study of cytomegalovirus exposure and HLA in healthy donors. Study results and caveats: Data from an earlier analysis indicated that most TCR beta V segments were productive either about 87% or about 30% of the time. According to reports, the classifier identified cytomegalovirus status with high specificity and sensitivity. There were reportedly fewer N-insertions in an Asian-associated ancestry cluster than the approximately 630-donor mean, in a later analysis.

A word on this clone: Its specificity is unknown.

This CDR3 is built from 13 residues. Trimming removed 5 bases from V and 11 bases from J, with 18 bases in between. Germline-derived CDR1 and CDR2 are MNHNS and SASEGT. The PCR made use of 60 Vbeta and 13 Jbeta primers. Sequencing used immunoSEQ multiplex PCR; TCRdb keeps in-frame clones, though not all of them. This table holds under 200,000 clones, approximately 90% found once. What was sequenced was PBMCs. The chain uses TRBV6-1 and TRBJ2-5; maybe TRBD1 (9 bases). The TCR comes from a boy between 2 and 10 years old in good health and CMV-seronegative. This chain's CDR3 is CASSNRGQREQYF. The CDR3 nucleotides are TGTGCCAGCAGTAACAGGGGGCAGCGGGAGCAGTACTTC.